The 17 T cell receptor beta chains below were found in one sample sequenced in a study of CD8 T cells in ankylosing spondylitis. Study-wide points: There was a TCR beta motif, made of eight highly homologous variants, that appeared characteristic of ankylosing spondylitis blood.

Antigens for these TCRs are unknown. Each CDR3 protein gets one entry after TCRdb re-called the 5' RACE reads with MiXCR. The table includes fewer than 500,000 distinct CDR3 sequences, approximately 26% detected once. Specimen: blood, either unsorted or a sorted T cell fraction (not recorded which). The receptors were sampled from a male donor with ankylosing spondylitis.

In its sample, this clonotype was seen a few times. The chain recombines TRBV5-1 with TRBJ1-2, with 8 bases fitting TRBD1. Germline assignment: CDR1 SGHRS and CDR2 YFSETQ. V lost 5 bases and J lost 7; bases outside the gene matches: 10. This CDR3 is 14 amino acids long. CDR3 region: CASRETGVEFGYTF. DNA of the CDR3: TGCGCCAGCAGAGAGACAGGGGTTGAGTTTGGCTACACCTTC.

This clonotype was detected only a few times. Here the CDR3 reads CASSQTGRRGNEKLFF. CDR3 nucleotide sequence: TGTGCCAGCAGCCAGACCGGACGGCGGGGGAATGAAAAACTGTTTTTT. The chain combines TRBV6-1 with TRBJ1-4; D perhaps matches TRBD1 (5 bases). The CDR3 contains 16 residues. Germline V gives CDR1 MNHNS, CDR2 SASEGT. V lost 6 bases to trimming and J lost 5 bases, with 19 bases between them.

This clonotype has only a few counts. The chain links TRBV11-2 to TRBJ1-1; possible D gene TRBD1, 5 bases. V was shortened by 7 bases and J by 2 bases, with 17 bases between the two germline ends. Germline loops: CDR1 SGHAT, CDR2 FQNNGV. The CDR3 has 15 residues. The CDR3 nucleotides read TGTGCCAGCACCCGGACACATTTTGGAAACACTGAAGCTTTCTTT. Translation gives CASTRTHFGNTEAFF.

V and J are TRBV5-1 and TRBJ2-7, with 9 bases matching TRBD1. The germline gives CDR1 SGHRS, CDR2 YFSETQ. The CDR3 is 16 amino acids. V trimming: 3 bases; J trimming: 1 base; junction bases outside the gene matches: 8. CDR3 bases: TGCGCCAGCAGCTGGGGACAGGGCGGTTCATCCTACGAGCAGTACTTC. This codes for CASSWGQGGSSYEQYF.

V gene TRBV20-1 combines with J gene TRBJ2-1, with TRBD2 matching over 7 bases. The CDR3 consists of 14 residues. V lost 6 bases and J lost 4; bases outside the gene matches: 9. Germline CDR1 DFQATT, CDR2 SNEGSKA (reference sequence). CDR3 bases: TGCAGTGCAGTATCCGGGACTATTTACAATGAGCAGTTCTTC. Translation gives CSAVSGTIYNEQFF.

This clonotype was found a few times. Here the CDR3 reads CASSRDRANTGELFF. DNA of the CDR3: TGTGCCAGCAGCCGGGACAGGGCTAACACCGGGGAGCTGTTTTTT. The genes are TRBV6-1 and TRBJ2-2, with 9 bases matching TRBD1. V shed 6 bases, J shed 2 bases, and the junction held 4 bases outside the gene matches. This CDR3 spans 15 amino acids. CDR1 MNHNS and CDR2 SASEGT come from the germline V gene.

This clonotype was observed a handful of times. This chain connects TRBV25-1 to TRBJ2-1, with TRBD1 identical over 7 bases. The CDR3 runs 13 residues. The V gene end was trimmed by 10 bases and the J gene end by 4 bases; junction bases not matched to a gene: 7. CDR1 is MGHDK and CDR2 is SYGVNS in the germline V gene. This CDR3 is CATSDRRYNEQFF. As DNA, the CDR3 is TGTGCCACCTCGGACAGGAGATACAATGAGCAGTTCTTC.

This sequence joins TRBV5-1 and TRBJ2-1; 7 bases match TRBD2. Losses at the gene ends were 0 bases for V and 8 bases for J; bases not matched to a gene: 8. The CDR3 spans 15 residues. Germline V gene lookup returns CDR1 SGHRS and CDR2 YFSETQ. The CDR3: CASSLVASGGHEQFF. The CDR3 coding sequence is TGCGCCAGCAGCTTGGTGGCTAGCGGAGGGCATGAGCAGTTCTTC.

The chain is built from TRBV5-1 and TRBJ2-7, with TRBD1 as a possible D gene (6 bases). Trimming took off 4 bases at V and 3 bases at J, with 17 bases between the two ends. The CDR3 has 15 amino acids. Germline CDR1 SGHRS, CDR2 YFSETQ. The CDR3 region has the DNA TGCGCCAGCAGCGTGGGAACCGAGGACAGCTACGAGCAGTACGTC. Translating it yields CASSVGTEDSYEQYV.

The gene calls are TRBV20-1 and TRBJ2-7; maybe TRBD1 (6 bases). V was shortened by 6 bases and J by 2 bases, with 11 bases between the two germline ends. CDR1 and CDR2 from the germline V gene are DFQATT and SNEGSKA (reference sequence). The CDR3 is made up of 12 amino acids. The DNA of the CDR3 is TGCAGTGCAAGCCACAGGGCCTACGAGCAGTACTTC. The encoded protein is CSASHRAYEQYF.

The CDR3 nucleotides are TGCGCCAGCAGCCGCACACAGGGGAGGACTGAAGCTTTCTTT. It codes for CASSRTQGRTEAFF. V gene TRBV4-1 combines with J gene TRBJ1-1, with 7 positions matching TRBD1. Trimming removed 4 bases from V and 5 bases from J; junction bases left unmatched: 7. Germline-derived CDR1 and CDR2 are MGHRA and YSYEKL. This CDR3 region has 14 residues.

The chain links TRBV5-1 to TRBJ2-1, with a tentative D call TRBD2 (6 bases). CDR1 is SGHRS, CDR2 YFSETQ, per germline. The CDR3 is 15 amino acids. The V and J ends lost 4 bases and 0 bases respectively, with 11 bases between them. CDR3 region: CASSALGGSYNEQFF. The CDR3 DNA is TGCGCCAGCAGCGCGCTGGGGGGCTCCTACAATGAGCAGTTCTTC.

The chain has TRBV24-1 and TRBJ2-1; 14 bases align to TRBD2. Per germline, CDR1 KGHDR and CDR2 SFDVKD. After removal of 9 bases from V and 7 bases from J, the junction contained 7 bases not matched to a gene. This CDR3 is 15 amino acids long. CDR3 sequence: CATGGTSGRGNEQFF. The CDR3 DNA is TGTGCCACCGGGGGGACTAGCGGGAGAGGGAATGAGCAGTTCTTC.

This clonotype was seen only a few times. The V call is TRBV6-6, the J call TRBJ1-2; D unresolved. Trimming pared 6 bases from V and 3 bases from J, leaving 8 bases between. Looked up from germline, CDR1 is MNHNY and CDR2 is SVGAGI (reference sequence). This CDR3 has 12 amino acids. CDR3 region: CASRGIDYGYTF. The CDR3 coding sequence is TGTGCCAGCAGAGGAATAGACTATGGCTACACCTTC.

This chain links TRBV12-3 or TRBV12-4 with TRBJ2-6; 12 nucleotides align to TRBD1. V was pared by 6 bases and J by 3 bases, with 6 bases of the junction left unmatched. The CDR3 spans 17 residues. The CDR3 loop is CASSSGQGAVGANVLTF. The CDR3 nucleotides read TGTGCCAGCAGCTCGGGACAGGGGGCGGTTGGGGCCAACGTCCTGACTTTC.

This rearrangement joins TRBV12-3 or TRBV12-4 to TRBJ1-5, with D unclear. This CDR3 is built from 13 residues. V was clipped by 3 bases and J by 5 bases, with 8 bases between them. This CDR3 is CASSLTQDQPQHF. The CDR3 DNA follows: TGTGCCAGCAGTTTGACGCAAGATCAGCCCCAGCATTTT.

This clonotype was seen repeatedly, ten times or more. The chain has TRBV24-1 and TRBJ2-1; 10 nucleotides agree with TRBD2. CDR3 length: 17 amino acids. V lost 1 base and J lost 5; bases outside the gene matches: 7. CDR1 KGHDR and CDR2 SFDVKD come from the germline V gene. CDR3 in DNA: TGTGCCACCAGTGATTTACCAGCGGGAGGGCCCCACAATGAGCAGTTCTTC. Translating gives CATSDLPAGGPHNEQFF.